These T cell receptor beta chains were read from a single sample in a study of blood T cell repertoires in COVID-19. Some clones are missing from TCRdb's copy, which holds only in-frame ones; the method was immunoSEQ multiplex PCR. This table holds roughly 150,000 clones, around 89% found once. The sequenced sample consisted of peripheral blood. All receptors derive from a man aged 18 to 30 with COVID-19, enrolled during active disease. The CDR3 runs from the conserved cysteine through the conserved F or W. A D gene is named only where the DNA matches it firmly. Not all rows give a size; the values are once, few, many and, for expanded clones, a class.

d_gene: -; abundance: -; j_gene: TRBJ1-4; v_gene: TRBV5-6; CDR3aa: CASSFSQGLSGLLF; CDR3nt: TGTGCCAGCAGCTTCTCCCAGGGGTTAAGCGGACTGCTTTTT
d_gene: TRBD1; abundance: -; j_gene: TRBJ2-2; v_gene: TRBV12-5; CDR3aa: CASGRTGGTGELFF; CDR3nt: TGTGCTAGTGGGCGGACAGGGGGAACCGGGGAGCTGTTTTTT
d_gene: -; abundance: -; j_gene: TRBJ2-7; v_gene: TRBV28; CDR3aa: CASSPGAVEQYF; CDR3nt: TGTGCCAGCAGTCCCGGTGCGGTCGAGCAGTACTTC
d_gene: TRBD1; abundance: -; j_gene: TRBJ2-1; v_gene: TRBV28; CDR3aa: CASSLDRGRDNEQFF; CDR3nt: TGTGCCAGCAGTTTAGACAGGGGGCGGGACAATGAGCAGTTCTTC
d_gene: TRBD1; abundance: -; j_gene: TRBJ2-1; v_gene: TRBV10-3; CDR3aa: CATDRGRNEQFF; CDR3nt: TGTGCCACCGACAGGGGCCGCAATGAGCAGTTCTTC
d_gene: -; abundance: -; j_gene: TRBJ2-2; v_gene: TRBV28; CDR3aa: CASSLIWGVNTGELFF; CDR3nt: TGTGCCAGCAGTTTAATTTGGGGCGTCAACACCGGGGAGCTGTTTTTT
d_gene: -; abundance: -; j_gene: TRBJ1-1; v_gene: TRBV9; CDR3aa: CASSTTAGTNTEAFF; CDR3nt: TGTGCCAGCAGCACGACAGCAGGAACGAACACTGAAGCTTTCTTT
d_gene: -; abundance: -; j_gene: TRBJ1-3; v_gene: TRBV6-2/TRBV6-3; CDR3aa: CASSYLGLGNTIYF; CDR3nt: TGTGCCAGCAGTTACTTGGGGCTCGGAAACACCATATATTTT
d_gene: -; abundance: -; j_gene: TRBJ2-1; v_gene: TRBV20-1; CDR3aa: CSASLHNEQFF; CDR3nt: TGCAGTGCTTCTCTACACAATGAGCAGTTCTTC
d_gene: -; abundance: -; j_gene: TRBJ2-7; v_gene: TRBV19; CDR3aa: CASSSPGSYEQYF; CDR3nt: TGTGCCAGTAGTTCTCCGGGATCCTACGAGCAGTACTTC
d_gene: TRBD1; abundance: -; j_gene: TRBJ1-2; v_gene: TRBV18; CDR3aa: CASSPGGQGQGGYTF; CDR3nt: TGTGCCAGCTCACCCGGCGGACAGGGCCAGGGTGGCTACACCTTC
d_gene: -; abundance: once; j_gene: TRBJ2-1; v_gene: TRBV7-9; CDR3aa: CASSLGLNEQFF; CDR3nt: TGTGCCAGCAGCTTAGGTCTCAATGAGCAGTTCTTC
d_gene: TRBD2; abundance: -; j_gene: TRBJ2-1; v_gene: TRBV7-2; CDR3aa: CASSPRGTSRNEQFF; CDR3nt: TGTGCCAGCAGCCCAAGAGGGACTAGTCGCAATGAGCAGTTCTTC
d_gene: -; abundance: -; j_gene: TRBJ1-5; v_gene: TRBV15; CDR3aa: CATSSRGLVQPQHF; CDR3nt: TGTGCCACCAGCAGTAGGGGCCTGGTTCAGCCCCAGCATTTT
d_gene: TRBD1; abundance: -; j_gene: TRBJ2-3; v_gene: TRBV6-5; CDR3aa: CASGPGQGTDTQYF; CDR3nt: TGTGCCAGCGGACCGGGACAGGGAACAGATACGCAGTATTTT
d_gene: TRBD2; abundance: once; j_gene: TRBJ2-1; v_gene: TRBV4-3; CDR3aa: CASSQDGGGGYNEQFF; CDR3nt: TGCGCCAGCAGCCAAGATGGGGGGGGAGGTTACAATGAGCAGTTCTTC
d_gene: TRBD1; abundance: once; j_gene: TRBJ2-4; v_gene: TRBV28; CDR3aa: CASSFRDRKNIQYF; CDR3nt: TGTGCCAGCAGTTTTCGGGACAGAAAAAACATTCAGTACTTC
d_gene: -; abundance: -; j_gene: TRBJ2-3; v_gene: TRBV6-5; CDR3aa: CASRVFGQTDTQYF; CDR3nt: TGTGCCAGCAGGGTCTTTGGACAAACAGATACGCAGTATTTT
d_gene: TRBD2; abundance: -; j_gene: TRBJ2-3; v_gene: TRBV7-2; CDR3aa: CASSPRLAGGTDTQYF; CDR3nt: TGTGCCAGCAGCCCGCGACTAGCGGGGGGCACAGATACGCAGTATTTT
d_gene: TRBD1; abundance: -; j_gene: TRBJ1-2; v_gene: TRBV29-1; CDR3aa: CSVEGLHLPRTGGGYTF; CDR3nt: TGCAGCGTTGAAGGATTGCACCTCCCCAGGACAGGGGGCGGCTACACCTTC
d_gene: -; abundance: -; j_gene: TRBJ2-1; v_gene: TRBV15; CDR3aa: CATSRERWDEQFF; CDR3nt: TGTGCCACCAGCAGAGAGAGGTGGGATGAGCAGTTCTTC
d_gene: -; abundance: -; j_gene: TRBJ1-1; v_gene: TRBV7-9; CDR3aa: CASSLQGLAEAFF; CDR3nt: TGTGCCAGCAGCTTACAGGGGTTGGCTGAAGCTTTCTTT
d_gene: -; abundance: -; j_gene: TRBJ2-3; v_gene: TRBV11-2; CDR3aa: CASRGPSTDTQYF; CDR3nt: TGTGCCAGCAGGGGCCCTTCGACAGATACGCAGTATTTT
d_gene: TRBD2; abundance: few; j_gene: TRBJ2-1; v_gene: TRBV14; CDR3aa: CASSLTGTSGRDDEQFF; CDR3nt: TGTGCCAGCAGCCTTACCGGGACTAGCGGGAGGGACGATGAGCAGTTCTTC
d_gene: -; abundance: -; j_gene: TRBJ1-6; v_gene: TRBV9; CDR3aa: CASSVRFSSYNSPLHF; CDR3nt: TGTGCCAGCAGCGTCCGGTTTAGCTCCTATAATTCACCCCTCCACTTT
d_gene: TRBD2; abundance: -; j_gene: TRBJ2-2; v_gene: TRBV15; CDR3aa: CATSRDVGLAGGNTGELFF; CDR3nt: TGTGCCACCAGCAGAGACGTTGGACTAGCGGGAGGGAACACCGGGGAGCTGTTTTTT
d_gene: TRBD2; abundance: -; j_gene: TRBJ2-2; v_gene: TRBV9; CDR3aa: CASAEQGTSGPGELFF; CDR3nt: TGTGCCAGCGCCGAACAGGGGACTAGCGGTCCCGGGGAGCTGTTTTTT
d_gene: -; abundance: -; j_gene: TRBJ1-2; v_gene: TRBV15; CDR3aa: CATSRGLGGYTF; CDR3nt: TGTGCCACCAGCAGAGGGTTGGGCGGCTACACCTTC
d_gene: TRBD2; abundance: -; j_gene: TRBJ2-7; v_gene: TRBV6-2/TRBV6-3; CDR3aa: CASSYSLAGRYEQYF; CDR3nt: TGTGCCAGCAGTTACTCTCTAGCGGGACGGTACGAGCAGTACTTC
d_gene: TRBD1; abundance: -; j_gene: TRBJ1-6; v_gene: TRBV28; CDR3aa: CASSLFLTGLPLHF; CDR3nt: TGTGCCAGCAGTTTATTCCTGACAGGGTTGCCCCTCCACTTT
d_gene: -; abundance: -; j_gene: TRBJ2-1; v_gene: TRBV20-1; CDR3aa: CSASVALEQFF; CDR3nt: TGCAGTGCTAGTGTAGCGCTTGAGCAGTTCTTC
d_gene: TRBD1; abundance: -; j_gene: TRBJ1-1; v_gene: TRBV10-3; CDR3aa: CAISDPDRGDTEAFF; CDR3nt: TGTGCCATCAGTGACCCGGACAGGGGCGATACTGAAGCTTTCTTT
d_gene: TRBD2; abundance: -; j_gene: TRBJ2-1; v_gene: TRBV29-1; CDR3aa: CSLSGTERELTYNEQFF; CDR3nt: TGCAGCTTATCAGGGACGGAGCGGGAGCTAACCTACAATGAGCAGTTCTTC
d_gene: TRBD1; abundance: -; j_gene: TRBJ2-2; v_gene: TRBV28; CDR3aa: CASSLPDRGSTGELFF; CDR3nt: TGTGCCAGCAGTTTACCGGACAGGGGATCCACCGGGGAGCTGTTTTTT
d_gene: -; abundance: -; j_gene: TRBJ1-6; v_gene: TRBV6-5; CDR3aa: CASSYVQGRSPLHF; CDR3nt: TGTGCCAGCAGTTACGTTCAGGGTAGATCACCCCTCCACTTT
d_gene: TRBD2; abundance: -; j_gene: TRBJ2-7; v_gene: TRBV5-1; CDR3aa: CASSRFPGTSGGSSYEQYF; CDR3nt: TGCGCCAGCAGCCGCTTTCCCGGGACTAGCGGGGGTAGCTCCTACGAGCAGTACTTC
d_gene: -; abundance: once; j_gene: TRBJ2-6; v_gene: TRBV27; CDR3aa: CASWSDSSGANVLTF; CDR3nt: TGTGCCAGTTGGTCGGACAGCTCTGGGGCCAACGTCCTGACTTTC
d_gene: -; abundance: -; j_gene: TRBJ2-2; v_gene: TRBV14; CDR3aa: CASSPTMWTANTGELFF; CDR3nt: TGTGCCAGCAGCCCTACCATGTGGACAGCGAACACCGGGGAGCTGTTTTTT
d_gene: TRBD2; abundance: -; j_gene: TRBJ2-7; v_gene: TRBV12-3/TRBV12-4; CDR3aa: CASGLAGPYEQYF; CDR3nt: TGTGCCAGCGGACTAGCGGGCCCTTACGAGCAGTACTTC
d_gene: TRBD1; abundance: -; j_gene: TRBJ2-7; v_gene: TRBV5-6; CDR3aa: CASSLKGGAQNEQYF; CDR3nt: TGTGCCAGCAGCTTGAAAGGGGGCGCGCAAAACGAGCAGTACTTC
d_gene: TRBD2; abundance: -; j_gene: TRBJ2-7; v_gene: TRBV27; CDR3aa: CASTPVASGKSRYEQYF; CDR3nt: TGTGCCAGCACCCCGGTGGCTAGCGGAAAAAGTCGCTACGAGCAGTACTTC
d_gene: TRBD1; abundance: -; j_gene: TRBJ1-1; v_gene: TRBV28; CDR3aa: CASSPLGGMNTEAFF; CDR3nt: TGTGCCAGCAGTCCTCTAGGGGGCATGAACACTGAAGCTTTCTTT
d_gene: -; abundance: -; j_gene: TRBJ2-1; v_gene: TRBV5-4; CDR3aa: CASSLTGWEQFF; CDR3nt: TGTGCCAGCAGCTTGACAGGATGGGAGCAGTTCTTC
d_gene: TRBD1; abundance: -; j_gene: TRBJ1-4; v_gene: TRBV11-2; CDR3aa: CASSSRTGGGEKLFF; CDR3nt: TGTGCCAGCAGCTCCCGGACAGGGGGCGGTGAAAAACTGTTTTTT